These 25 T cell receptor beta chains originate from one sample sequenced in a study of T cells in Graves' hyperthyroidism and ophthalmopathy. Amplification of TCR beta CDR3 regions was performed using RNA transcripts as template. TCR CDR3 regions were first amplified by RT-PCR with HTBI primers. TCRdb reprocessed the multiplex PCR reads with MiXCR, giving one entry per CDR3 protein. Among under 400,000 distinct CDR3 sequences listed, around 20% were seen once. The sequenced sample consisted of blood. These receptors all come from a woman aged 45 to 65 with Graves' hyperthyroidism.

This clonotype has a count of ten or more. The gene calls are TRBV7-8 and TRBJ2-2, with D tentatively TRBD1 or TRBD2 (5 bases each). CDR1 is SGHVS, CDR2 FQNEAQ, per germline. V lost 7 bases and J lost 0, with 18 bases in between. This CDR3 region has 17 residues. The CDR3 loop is CASTKRWGISNTGELFF. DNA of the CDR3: TGTGCCAGCACCAAAAGGTGGGGGATCTCGAACACCGGGGAGCTGTTTTTT.

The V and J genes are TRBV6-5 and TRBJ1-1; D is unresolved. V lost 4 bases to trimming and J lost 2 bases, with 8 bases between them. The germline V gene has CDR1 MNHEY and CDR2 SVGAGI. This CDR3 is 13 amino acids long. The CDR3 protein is CASSSSENTEAFF. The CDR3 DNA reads TGTGCCAGCAGTTCCTCTGAAAACACTGAAGCTTTCTTT.

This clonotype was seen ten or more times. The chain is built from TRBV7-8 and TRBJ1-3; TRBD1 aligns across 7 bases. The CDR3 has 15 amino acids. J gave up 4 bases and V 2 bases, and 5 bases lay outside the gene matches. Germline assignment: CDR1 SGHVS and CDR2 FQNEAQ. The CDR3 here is CASSLPTGFGNTIYF. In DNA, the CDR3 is TGTGCCAGCAGCTTACCGACAGGGTTCGGAAACACCATATATTTT.

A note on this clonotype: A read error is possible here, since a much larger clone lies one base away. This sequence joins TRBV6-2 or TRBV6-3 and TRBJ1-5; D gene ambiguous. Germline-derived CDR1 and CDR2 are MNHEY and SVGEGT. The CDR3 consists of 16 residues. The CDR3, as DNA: TGTGCCAACAGTTACCCGGGAGTGGAGGGCAATCAGCCCCAGCATTTT. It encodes CANSYPGVEGNQPQHF.

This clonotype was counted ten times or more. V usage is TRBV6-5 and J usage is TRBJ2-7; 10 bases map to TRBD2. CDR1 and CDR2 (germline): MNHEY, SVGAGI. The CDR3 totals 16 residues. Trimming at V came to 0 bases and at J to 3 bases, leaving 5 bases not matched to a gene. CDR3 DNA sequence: TGTGCCAGCAGTTACTCCCGCGCTAGCGGGAGCTACGAGCAGTACTTC. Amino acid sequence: CASSYSRASGSYEQYF.

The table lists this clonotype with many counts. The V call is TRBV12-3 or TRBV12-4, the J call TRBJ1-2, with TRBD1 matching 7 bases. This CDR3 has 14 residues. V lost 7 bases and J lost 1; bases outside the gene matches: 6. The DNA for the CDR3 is TGTGCCAGCACCGGACAGGCCCTTAACTATGGCTACACCTTC. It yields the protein CASTGQALNYGYTF.

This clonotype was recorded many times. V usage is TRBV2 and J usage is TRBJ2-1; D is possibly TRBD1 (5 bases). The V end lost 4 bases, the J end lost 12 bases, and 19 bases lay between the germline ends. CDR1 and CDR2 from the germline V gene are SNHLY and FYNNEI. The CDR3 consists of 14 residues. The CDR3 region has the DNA TGTGCCAGCAGTGCGAGGCAGGGAACCGCTTCGCAGTTCTTC. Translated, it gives CASSARQGTASQFF.

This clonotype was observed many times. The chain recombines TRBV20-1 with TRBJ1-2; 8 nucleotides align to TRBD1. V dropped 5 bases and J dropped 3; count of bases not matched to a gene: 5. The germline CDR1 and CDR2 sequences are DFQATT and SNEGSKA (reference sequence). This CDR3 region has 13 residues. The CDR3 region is CSAPDREDYGYTF. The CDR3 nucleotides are TGCAGTGCTCCGGACAGGGAGGACTATGGCTACACCTTC.

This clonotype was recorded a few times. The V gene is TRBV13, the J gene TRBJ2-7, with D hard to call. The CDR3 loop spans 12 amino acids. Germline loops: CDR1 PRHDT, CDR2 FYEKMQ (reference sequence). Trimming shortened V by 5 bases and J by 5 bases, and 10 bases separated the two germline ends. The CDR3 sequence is CASSPYTHEQYF. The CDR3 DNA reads TGTGCCAGCAGCCCGTACACCCACGAGCAGTACTTC.

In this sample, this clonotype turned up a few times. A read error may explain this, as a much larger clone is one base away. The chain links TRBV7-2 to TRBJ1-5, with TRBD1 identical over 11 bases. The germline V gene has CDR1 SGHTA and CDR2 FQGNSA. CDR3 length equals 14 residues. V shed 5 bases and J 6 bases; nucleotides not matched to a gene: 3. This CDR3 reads CASSPGTGGQPQHF. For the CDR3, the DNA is TGTGCCAGCAGCCCCGGGACAGGGGGTCAGCCCCAGCATTTT.

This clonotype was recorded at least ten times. The CDR3 spells CASSFFGVEETQYF. CDR3 DNA: TGTGCCAGCAGCTTTTTTGGCGTGGAAGAGACCCAGTACTTC. This chain connects TRBV13 to TRBJ2-5, with D hard to call. Germline assignment: CDR1 PRHDT and CDR2 FYEKMQ (reference sequence). CDR3 size: 14 residues. V lost 3 bases, J lost 3 bases, and 11 bases lay in between.

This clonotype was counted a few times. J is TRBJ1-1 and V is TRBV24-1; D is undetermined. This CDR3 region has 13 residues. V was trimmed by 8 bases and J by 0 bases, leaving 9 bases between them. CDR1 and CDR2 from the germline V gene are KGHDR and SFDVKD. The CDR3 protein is CATKARMNTEAFF. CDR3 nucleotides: TGTGCCACCAAGGCCCGCATGAACACTGAAGCTTTCTTT.

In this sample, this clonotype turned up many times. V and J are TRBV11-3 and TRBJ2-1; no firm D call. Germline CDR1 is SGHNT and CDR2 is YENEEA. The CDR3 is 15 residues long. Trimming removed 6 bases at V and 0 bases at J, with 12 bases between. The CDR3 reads CASRRTTSSYNEQFF. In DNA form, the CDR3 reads TGTGCCAGCAGGCGGACCACAAGCTCCTACAATGAGCAGTTCTTC.

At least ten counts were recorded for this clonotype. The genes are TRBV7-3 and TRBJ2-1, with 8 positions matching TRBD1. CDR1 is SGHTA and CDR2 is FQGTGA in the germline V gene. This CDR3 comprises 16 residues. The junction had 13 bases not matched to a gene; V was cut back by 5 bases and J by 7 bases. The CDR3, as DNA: TGTGCCAGCAGCAGAAGCGGTGGACAGGGTAATAATGAGCAGTTCTTC. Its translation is CASSRSGGQGNNEQFF. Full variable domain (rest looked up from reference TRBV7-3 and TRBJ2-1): GAGVSQTPSNKVTEKGKYVELRCDPISGHTALYWYRQSLGQGPEFLIYFQGTGAADDSGLPNDRFFAVRPEGSVSTLKIQRTERGDSAVYLCASSRSGGQGNNEQFFGPGTRLTVL.

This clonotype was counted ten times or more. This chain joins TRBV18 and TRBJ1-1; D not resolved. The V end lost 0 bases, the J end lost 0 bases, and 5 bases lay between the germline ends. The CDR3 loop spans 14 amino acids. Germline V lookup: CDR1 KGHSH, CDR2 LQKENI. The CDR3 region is CASSPPNLNTEAFF. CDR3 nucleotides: TGTGCCAGCTCACCACCCAATTTGAACACTGAAGCTTTCTTT.

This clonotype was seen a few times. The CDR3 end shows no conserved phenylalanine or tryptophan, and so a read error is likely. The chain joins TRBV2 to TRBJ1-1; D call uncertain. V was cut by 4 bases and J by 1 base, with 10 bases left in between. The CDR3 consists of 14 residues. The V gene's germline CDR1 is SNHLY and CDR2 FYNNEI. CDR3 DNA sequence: TGTGCCAGCAGTGTAAGGCACCAGAACACTGAAGCTTTCCTT. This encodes CASSVRHQNTEAFL.

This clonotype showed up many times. CDR3 region: CASSQIGTSTDTQYF. CDR3 DNA sequence: TGCGCCAGCAGCCAGATCGGGACTAGCACAGATACGCAGTATTTT. This chain connects TRBV4-1 to TRBJ2-3; D is perhaps TRBD2 (6 bases). The CDR3 is 15 residues long. Germline V gives CDR1 MGHRA, CDR2 YSYEKL. The germline V and J ends were trimmed by 3 bases and 0 bases, with 10 bases remaining between them.

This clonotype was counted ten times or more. CDR3 loop: CASSDGGQATDTQYF. CDR3 sequence (DNA): TGTGCCAGCAGTGATGGGGGACAGGCCACAGATACGCAGTATTTT. The chain combines TRBV2 with TRBJ2-3, with 8 nucleotides matching TRBD1. The junction had 4 bases not matched to a gene; V was cut back by 3 bases and J by 2 bases. The germline V gene encodes CDR1 SNHLY and CDR2 FYNNEI. The CDR3 length is 15 residues.

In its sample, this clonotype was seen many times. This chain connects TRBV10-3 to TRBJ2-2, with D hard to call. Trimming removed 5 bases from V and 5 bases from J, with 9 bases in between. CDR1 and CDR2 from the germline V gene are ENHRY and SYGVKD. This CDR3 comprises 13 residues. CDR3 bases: TGTGCCATCAGTCCGGACCGGACCGGGGAGCTGTTTTTT. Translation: CAISPDRTGELFF.

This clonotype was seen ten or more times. The CDR3 DNA follows: TGCGCCAGCAGCTTGGAACTGTCTCCAGACACTGAAGCTTTCTTT. Translating it yields CASSLELSPDTEAFF. The rearrangement links TRBV5-1 to TRBJ1-1; D unclear. The CDR3 totals 15 residues. The ends were cut back, 0 bases at V and 3 bases at J, with 12 bases in the middle. Germline loops: CDR1 SGHRS, CDR2 YFSETQ.

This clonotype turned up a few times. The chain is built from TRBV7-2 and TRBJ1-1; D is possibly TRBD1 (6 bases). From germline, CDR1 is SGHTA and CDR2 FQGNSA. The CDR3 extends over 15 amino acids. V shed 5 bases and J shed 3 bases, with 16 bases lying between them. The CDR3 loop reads CASSRGGAGDTEAFF. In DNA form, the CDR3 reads TGTGCCAGCAGCCGGGGGGGGGCAGGGGACACTGAAGCTTTCTTT. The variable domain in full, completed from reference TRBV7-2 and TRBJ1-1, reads GAGVSQSPSNKVTEKGKDVELRCDPISGHTALYWYRQSLGQGLEFLIYFQGNSAPDKSGLPSDRFSAERTGGSVSTLTIQRTQQEDSAVYLCASSRGGAGDTEAFFGQGTRLTVV.

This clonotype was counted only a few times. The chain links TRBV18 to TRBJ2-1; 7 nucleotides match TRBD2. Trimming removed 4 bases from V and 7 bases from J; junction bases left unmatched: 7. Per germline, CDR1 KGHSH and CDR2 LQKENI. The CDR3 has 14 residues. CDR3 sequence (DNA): TGTGCCAGCTCACGGCTAGCGGCCTGGAATGAGCAGTTCTTC. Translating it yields CASSRLAAWNEQFF.

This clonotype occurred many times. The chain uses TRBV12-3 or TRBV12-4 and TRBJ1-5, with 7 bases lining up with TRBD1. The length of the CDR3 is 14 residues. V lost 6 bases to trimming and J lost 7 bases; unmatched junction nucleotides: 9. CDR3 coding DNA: TGTGCCAGCAGCCAGACAGGGCCAGAACAGCCCCAGCATTTT. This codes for CASSQTGPEQPQHF.

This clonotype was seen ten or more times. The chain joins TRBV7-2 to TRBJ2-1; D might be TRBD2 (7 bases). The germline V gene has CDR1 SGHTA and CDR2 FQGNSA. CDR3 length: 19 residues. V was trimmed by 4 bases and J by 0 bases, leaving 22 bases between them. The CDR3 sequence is CASSWGGPSGPISYNEQFF. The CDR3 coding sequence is TGTGCCAGCAGCTGGGGGGGGCCTAGCGGACCGATCTCCTACAATGAGCAGTTCTTC. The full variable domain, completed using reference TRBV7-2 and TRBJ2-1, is GAGVSQSPSNKVTEKGKDVELRCDPISGHTALYWYRQSLGQGLEFLIYFQGNSAPDKSGLPSDRFSAERTGGSVSTLTIQRTQQEDSAVYLCASSWGGPSGPISYNEQFFGPGTRLTVL.

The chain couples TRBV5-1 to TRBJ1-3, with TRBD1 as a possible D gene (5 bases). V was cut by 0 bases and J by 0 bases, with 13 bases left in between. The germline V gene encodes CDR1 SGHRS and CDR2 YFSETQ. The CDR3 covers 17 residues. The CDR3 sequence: CASSLDGAGFSGNTIYF. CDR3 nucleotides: TGCGCCAGCAGCTTGGACGGGGCAGGGTTCTCTGGAAACACCATATATTTT.